This is a list of T cell receptor beta chains from one sample in a study of early T cells in non-severe SARS-CoV-2 infection. TCRdb fed the 5' RACE reads into MiXCR, producing one record per CDR3 protein. The table lists tens of thousands of distinct CDR3 sequences, roughly 9.4% of them singletons. The sample was whole blood, taken at baseline. The receptors shown here come from an adult who was a healthcare worker with PCR-confirmed SARS-CoV-2 infection or an uninfected control (not recorded which). CDR3s include the opening cysteine and the closing phenylalanine or tryptophan. The order of the fields is D gene, clone size, CDR3 length, V gene, J gene, CDR3 protein, CDR3 DNA. The D gene is left open where the match is weak. The size entry is marked missing in some rows and otherwise reads once, few, many or a size class.

NA	NA	12	TRBV2	TRBJ2-5	CASRLAEKTQYF	TGTGCCAGCAGGCTAGCAGAAAAGACCCAGTACTTC
NA	many	16	TRBV11-2	TRBJ2-2	CASSPWTARNTGELFF	TGTGCCAGCAGCCCCTGGACAGCTCGAAACACCGGGGAGCTGTTTTTT
NA	few	16	TRBV20-1	TRBJ1-4	CSASRGTYATNEKLFF	TGCAGTGCTAGTCGCGGGACATATGCAACTAATGAAAAACTGTTTTTT
TRBD2	NA	19	TRBV4-1	TRBJ2-7	CASSQDLPMGSGGADEQYF	TGCGCCAGCAGCCAAGACCTCCCGATGGGTAGCGGGGGGGCCGACGAGCAGTACTTC
NA	many	13	TRBV15	TRBJ2-1	CATSVRRVGEQFF	TGTGCCACCAGTGTACGGCGGGTTGGTGAGCAGTTCTTC
NA	few	14	TRBV12-3/TRBV12-4	TRBJ1-3	CASSPGIAGNTIYF	TGTGCCAGCTCGCCGGGGATAGCTGGAAACACCATATATTTT
TRBD2	many	13	TRBV29-1	TRBJ2-3	CSVTLAGADTQYF	TGCAGCGTGACACTAGCGGGAGCAGATACGCAGTATTTT
TRBD1	few	16	TRBV27	TRBJ1-1	CASSRNPGTGVAEAFF	TGTGCCAGCAGTCGGAACCCCGGGACAGGGGTCGCTGAAGCTTTCTTT
NA	few	17	TRBV7-8	TRBJ1-6	CASSLGYRSSYNSPLHF	TGTGCCAGCAGCTTAGGGTACAGGAGCTCCTATAATTCACCCCTCCACTTT
NA	NA	14	TRBV12-3/TRBV12-4	TRBJ1-3	CASSLAPRVDTIYF	TGTGCCAGCAGTTTAGCGCCCAGGGTGGACACCATATATTTT
NA	few	15	TRBV7-9	TRBJ1-5	CASSRGMREDQPQHF	TGTGCCAGCAGCCGGGGGATGAGGGAAGATCAGCCCCAGCATTTT
TRBD1	NA	15	TRBV11-2	TRBJ2-7	CASGMGQGIVYEQYF	TGTGCCAGCGGAATGGGACAGGGGATAGTTTACGAGCAGTACTTC
NA	few	15	TRBV21-1	TRBJ1-4	CASSRPGSANEKLFF	TGTGCCAGCAGCAGGCCGGGTTCGGCAAATGAAAAACTGTTTTTT
NA	medium-sized	14	TRBV20-1	TRBJ1-2	CSARPLGVLDGYTF	TGCAGTGCTAGACCCTTGGGGGTGTTGGATGGCTACACCTTC
NA	NA	12	TRBV18	TRBJ2-3	CASSPGYDTQYF	TGTGCCAGCTCACCAGGTTACGATACGCAGTATTTT
NA	few	14	TRBV19	TRBJ1-5	CASSTRQANQPQHF	TGTGCCAGTAGTACGAGACAGGCCAATCAGCCCCAGCATTTT
TRBD2	many	15	TRBV3-1	TRBJ2-7	CASSPSGRTSYEQYF	TGTGCCAGCAGCCCTAGCGGGAGAACGTCTTACGAGCAGTACTTC
NA	once	12	TRBV29-1	TRBJ2-7	CSVEGSGDEQYF	TGCAGCGTTGAAGGGAGTGGGGACGAGCAGTACTTC
TRBD2	few	19	TRBV9	TRBJ2-2	CASSRSILQIAGNTGELFF	TGTGCCAGCAGCCGTTCGATCCTCCAAATAGCGGGGAACACCGGGGAGCTGTTTTTT
TRBD1	NA	14	TRBV10-3	TRBJ1-1	CAISARQGDTEAFF	TGTGCCATCAGTGCGCGACAGGGTGACACTGAAGCTTTCTTT
NA	NA	13	TRBV10-1	TRBJ1-3	CASRAGSGNTIYF	TGCGCCAGCAGGGCCGGCTCTGGAAACACCATATATTTT
NA	few	15	TRBV27	TRBJ1-6	CASRPGGSYNSPLHF	TGTGCCAGCAGGCCTGGGGGTTCCTATAATTCACCCCTCCACTTT
NA	many	14	TRBV28	TRBJ2-7	CASSLVPVSYEQYF	TGTGCCAGCAGTTTAGTGCCCGTCTCCTACGAGCAGTACTTC
NA	few	12	TRBV7-6	TRBJ2-7	CASSLAPYEQYF	TGTGCCAGCAGCTTAGCCCCCTACGAGCAGTACTTC
TRBD1	few	13	TRBV6-2/TRBV6-3	TRBJ1-2	CASTSRQGNGYTF	TGTGCCAGCACCTCCAGACAGGGGAATGGCTACACCTTC
TRBD2	many	13	TRBV29-1	TRBJ2-1	CSVGTSGYNEQFF	TGCAGCGTCGGGACTAGCGGGTACAATGAGCAGTTCTTC
TRBD1	few	19	TRBV20-1	TRBJ1-5	CSASRAGTGLSDGNQPQHF	TGCAGTGCTAGTCGCGCAGGGACAGGGCTTAGTGACGGCAATCAGCCCCAGCATTTT
NA	few	14	TRBV12-3/TRBV12-4	TRBJ1-6	CASSSQAFNSPLHF	TGTGCCAGCAGTTCTCAGGCCTTCAATTCACCCCTCCACTTT
NA	few	13	TRBV28	TRBJ2-7	CASTPFPGYEQYF	TGTGCCAGCACCCCTTTCCCCGGGTACGAGCAGTACTTC
TRBD2	few	20	TRBV28	TRBJ2-2	CASSLRLAGGSLGNTGELFF	TGTGCCAGCAGTCTTCGACTAGCGGGAGGTTCCTTGGGAAACACCGGGGAGCTGTTTTTT
TRBD2	few	17	TRBV12-3/TRBV12-4	TRBJ2-7	CASSLELAGGVDYEQYF	TGTGCCAGCAGTTTAGAGCTAGCGGGAGGAGTGGACTACGAGCAGTACTTC
NA	NA	16	TRBV27	TRBJ2-6	CASSFMGGAGANVLTF	TGTGCCAGCAGTTTTATGGGGGGAGCTGGGGCCAACGTCCTGACTTTC
NA	NA	12	TRBV30	TRBJ1-1	CAWSVRVSEAFF	TGTGCCTGGAGTGTACGCGTATCTGAAGCTTTCTTT
TRBD2	NA	18	TRBV10-2	TRBJ2-7	CASSDVLSGGQSSYEQYF	TGCGCCAGCAGTGATGTTCTTAGCGGGGGGCAAAGCTCCTACGAGCAGTACTTC
NA	many	13	TRBV18	TRBJ2-7	CASPQTSDEGQYF	TGTGCCAGCCCACAGACATCGGACGAAGGGCAGTACTTC
TRBD1	NA	18	TRBV6-5	TRBJ1-6	CASSYFSGTGYYNSPLHF	TGTGCCAGCAGTTACTTCTCCGGGACAGGATATTATAATTCACCCCTCCACTTT
NA	few	14	TRBV2	TRBJ1-5	CASSEQGINQPQHF	TGTGCCAGCAGTGAACAGGGGATCAATCAGCCCCAGCATTTT
NA	many	16	TRBV4-1	TRBJ2-6	CASSRLQGAGANVLTF	TGCGCCAGCAGCCGATTGCAGGGCGCTGGGGCCAACGTCCTGACTTTC
TRBD1	few	16	TRBV14	TRBJ2-1	CASSQRPSQGANEQFF	TGTGCCAGCAGCCAACGCCCTTCTCAGGGGGCGAATGAGCAGTTCTTC
NA	many	14	TRBV7-2	TRBJ2-3	CASSSGTVLDTQYF	TGTGCCAGCAGCTCGGGGACCGTCCTGGATACGCAGTATTTT
NA	NA	13	TRBV6-5	TRBJ2-7	CASTSGNSYEQYF	TGTGCCAGTACCAGCGGAAACTCCTACGAGCAGTACTTC
NA	NA	16	TRBV12-3/TRBV12-4	TRBJ1-3	CASSPVGVLSGNTIYF	TGTGCCAGCAGTCCCGTAGGGGTCCTCTCTGGAAACACCATATATTTT